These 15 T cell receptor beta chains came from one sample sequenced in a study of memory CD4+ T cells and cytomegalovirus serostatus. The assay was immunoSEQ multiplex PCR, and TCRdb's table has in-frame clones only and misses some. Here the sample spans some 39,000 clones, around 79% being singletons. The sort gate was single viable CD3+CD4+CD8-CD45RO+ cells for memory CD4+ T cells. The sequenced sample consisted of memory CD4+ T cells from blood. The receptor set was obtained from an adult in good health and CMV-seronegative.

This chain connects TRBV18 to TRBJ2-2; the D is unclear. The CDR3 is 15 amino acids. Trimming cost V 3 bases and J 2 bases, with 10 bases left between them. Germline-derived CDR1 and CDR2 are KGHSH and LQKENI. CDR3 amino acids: CASSPESFNTGELFF. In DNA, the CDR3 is TGTGCCAGCTCACCGGAATCCTTTAACACCGGGGAGCTGTTTTTT.

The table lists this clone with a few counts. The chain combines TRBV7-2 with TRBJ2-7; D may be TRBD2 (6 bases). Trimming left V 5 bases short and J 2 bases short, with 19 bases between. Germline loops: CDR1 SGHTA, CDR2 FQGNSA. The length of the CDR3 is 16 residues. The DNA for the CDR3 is TGTGCCAGCAGCCCGGGACTCCTTACAGACGCCTACGAGCAGTACTTC. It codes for CASSPGLLTDAYEQYF.

The CDR3, as DNA: TGCGCCAGCAGCTTGGAATACAAAAATTCACCCCTCCACTTT. Protein sequence: CASSLEYKNSPLHF. The gene calls are TRBV5-1 and TRBJ1-6; D gene unclear. The germline gives CDR1 SGHRS, CDR2 YFSETQ. The CDR3 length is 14 residues. V was clipped by 0 bases and J by 7 bases, with 8 bases between them. Using reference TRBV5-1 and TRBJ1-6 for the parts outside the CDR3, the full variable domain is KAGVTQTPRYLIKTRGQQVTLSCSPISGHRSVSWYQQTPGQGLQFLFEYFSETQRNKGNFPGRFSGRQFSNSRSEMNVSTLELGDSALYLCASSLEYKNSPLHFGNGTRLTVT.

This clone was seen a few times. The CDR3 DNA reads as TGTGCCAGCAGCTCCCTAGCGGGGGAGGGTCGGAATGAGCAGTTCTTC. This codes for CASSSLAGEGRNEQFF. The J gene is TRBJ2-1, the V gene TRBV7-3, with 10 positions matching TRBD2. V shed 4 bases, J shed 7 bases, and the junction held 10 bases outside the gene matches. There are 16 residues in the CDR3. The germline V gene encodes CDR1 SGHTA and CDR2 FQGTGA. The complete variable domain, with remaining parts taken from reference TRBV7-3 and TRBJ2-1, reads GAGVSQTPSNKVTEKGKYVELRCDPISGHTALYWYRQSLGQGPEFLIYFQGTGAADDSGLPNDRFFAVRPEGSVSTLKIQRTERGDSAVYLCASSSLAGEGRNEQFFGPGTRLTVL.

The CDR3 DNA follows: TGTGCCAGCAGCCAAGAAGCGACTAGCGGGGGGGCGTGGGATGAGCAGTTCTTC. Encoded protein: CASSQEATSGGAWDEQFF. The chain employs TRBV4-2 and TRBJ2-1; 14 nucleotides agree with TRBD2. The CDR3 is 18 residues long. With 0 bases clipped from V and 8 bases from J, the junction kept 9 bases outside the gene matches. Germline V gene data show CDR1 as LGHNA and CDR2 as YNFKEQ.

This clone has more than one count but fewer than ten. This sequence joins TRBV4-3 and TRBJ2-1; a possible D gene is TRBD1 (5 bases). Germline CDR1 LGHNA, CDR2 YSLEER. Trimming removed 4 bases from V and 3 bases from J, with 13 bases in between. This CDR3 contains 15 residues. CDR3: CASSPSPDSYNEQFF. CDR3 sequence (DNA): TGCGCCAGCAGCCCATCTCCCGACAGCTACAATGAGCAGTTCTTC.

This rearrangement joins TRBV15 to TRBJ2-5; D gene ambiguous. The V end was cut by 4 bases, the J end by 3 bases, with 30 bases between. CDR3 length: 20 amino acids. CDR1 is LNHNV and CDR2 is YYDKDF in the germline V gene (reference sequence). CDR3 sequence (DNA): TGTGCCACCAGCAACCCCGGGCGGACCCCTGGGGTGGGTAAAAAAGAGACCCAGTACTTC. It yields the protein CATSNPGRTPGVGKKETQYF. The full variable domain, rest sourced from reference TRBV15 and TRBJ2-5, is DAMVIQNPRYQVTQFGKPVTLSCSQTLNHNVMYWYQQKSSQAPKLLFHYYDKDFNNEADTPDNFQSRRPNTSFCFLDIRSPGLGDTAMYLCATSNPGRTPGVGKKETQYFGPGTRLLVL.

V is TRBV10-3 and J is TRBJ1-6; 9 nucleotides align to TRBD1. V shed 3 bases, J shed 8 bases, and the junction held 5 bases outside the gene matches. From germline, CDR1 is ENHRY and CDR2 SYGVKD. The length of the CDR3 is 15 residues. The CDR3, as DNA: TGTGCCATCAGTGATCCGGGACAGGGACATTCACCCCTCCACTTT. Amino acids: CAISDPGQGHSPLHF.

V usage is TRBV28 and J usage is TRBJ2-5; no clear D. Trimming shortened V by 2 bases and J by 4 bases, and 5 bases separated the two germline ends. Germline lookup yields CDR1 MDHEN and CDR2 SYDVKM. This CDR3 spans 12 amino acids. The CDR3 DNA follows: TGTGCCAGCAGTTTACAAGCAGAGACCCAGTACTTC. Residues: CASSLQAETQYF. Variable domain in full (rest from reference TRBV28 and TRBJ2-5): DVKVTQSSRYLVKRTGEKVFLECVQDMDHENMFWYRQDPGLGLRLIYFSYDVKMKEKGDIPEGYSVSREKKERFSLILESASTNQTSMYLCASSLQAETQYFGPGTRLLVL.

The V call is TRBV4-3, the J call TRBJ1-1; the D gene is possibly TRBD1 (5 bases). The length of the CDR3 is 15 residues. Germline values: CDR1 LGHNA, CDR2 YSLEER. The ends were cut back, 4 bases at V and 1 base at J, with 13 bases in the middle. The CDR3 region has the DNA TGCGCCAGCAGCCTAGGGACCAAGCCGAACACTGAAGCTTTCTTT. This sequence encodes CASSLGTKPNTEAFF.

CDR3 coding DNA: TGTGCCAGCAGTCAGGGGGCATCTGGAAACACCATATATTTT. It codes for CASSQGASGNTIYF. V gene TRBV6-1 combines with J gene TRBJ1-3; 8 nucleotides agree with TRBD1. CDR1 is MNHNS and CDR2 is SASEGT in the germline V gene. Losses at the gene ends were 5 bases for V and 1 base for J; bases not matched to a gene: 1. The CDR3 is made up of 14 amino acids.

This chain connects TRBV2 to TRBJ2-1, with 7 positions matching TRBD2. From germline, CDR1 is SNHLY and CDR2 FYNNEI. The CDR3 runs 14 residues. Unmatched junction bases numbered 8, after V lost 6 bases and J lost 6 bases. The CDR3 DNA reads TGTGCCAGCAGATCTGGGACTAAAAGCAATGAGCAGTTCTTC. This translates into CASRSGTKSNEQFF.

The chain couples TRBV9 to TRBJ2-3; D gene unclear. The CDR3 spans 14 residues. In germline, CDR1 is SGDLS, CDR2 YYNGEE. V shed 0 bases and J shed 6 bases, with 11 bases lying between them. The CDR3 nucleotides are TGTGCCAGCAGCGTAGGGCAGTTAGGGGATACGCAGTATTTT. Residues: CASSVGQLGDTQYF. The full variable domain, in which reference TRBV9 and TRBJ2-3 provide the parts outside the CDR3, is DSGVTQTPKHLITATGQRVTLRCSPRSGDLSVYWYQQSLDQGLQFLIQYYNGEERAKGNILERFSAQQFPDLHSELNLSSLELGDSALYFCASSVGQLGDTQYFGPGTRLTVL.

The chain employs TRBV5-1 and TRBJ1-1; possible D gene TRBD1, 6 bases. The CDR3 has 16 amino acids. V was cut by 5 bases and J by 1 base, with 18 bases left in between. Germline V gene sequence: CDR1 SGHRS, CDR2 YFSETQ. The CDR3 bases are TGCGCCAGCAGTTTCGACAGGACCTGGTCGAACACTGAAGCTTTCTTT. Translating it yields CASSFDRTWSNTEAFF.

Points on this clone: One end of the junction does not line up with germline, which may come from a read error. The CDR3 sequence: CASSLAVLGSGNTIYF. The CDR3 coding sequence is TGTGCCAGCAGCCTAGCCGTGTTGGGGTCTGGAAACACCATATATTTT. The rearrangement links TRBV7-2 to TRBJ1-3, with D unclear. The CDR3 covers 16 residues. Germline V CDR1 and CDR2: SGHTA, FQGNSA.